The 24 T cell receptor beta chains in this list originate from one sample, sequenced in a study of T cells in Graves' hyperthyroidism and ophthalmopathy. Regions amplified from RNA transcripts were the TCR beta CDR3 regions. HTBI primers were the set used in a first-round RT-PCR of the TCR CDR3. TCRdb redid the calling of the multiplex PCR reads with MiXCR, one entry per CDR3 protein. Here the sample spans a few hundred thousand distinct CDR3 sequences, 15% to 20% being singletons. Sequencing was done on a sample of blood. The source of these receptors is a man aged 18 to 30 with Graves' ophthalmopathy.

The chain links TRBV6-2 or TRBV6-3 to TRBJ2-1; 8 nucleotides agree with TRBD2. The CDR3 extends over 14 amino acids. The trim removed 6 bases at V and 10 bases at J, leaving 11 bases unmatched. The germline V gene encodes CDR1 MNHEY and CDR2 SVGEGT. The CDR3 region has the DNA TGTGCCAGCAGAATCTCGGGGGGGTCGGAGGAGCAGTTCTTC. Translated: CASRISGGSEEQFF.

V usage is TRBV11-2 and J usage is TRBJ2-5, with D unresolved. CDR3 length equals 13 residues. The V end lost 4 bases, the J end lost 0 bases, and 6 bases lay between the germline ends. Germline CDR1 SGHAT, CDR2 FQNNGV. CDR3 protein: CASSSPDQETQYF. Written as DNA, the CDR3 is TGTGCCAGCAGCTCACCCGACCAAGAGACCCAGTACTTC.

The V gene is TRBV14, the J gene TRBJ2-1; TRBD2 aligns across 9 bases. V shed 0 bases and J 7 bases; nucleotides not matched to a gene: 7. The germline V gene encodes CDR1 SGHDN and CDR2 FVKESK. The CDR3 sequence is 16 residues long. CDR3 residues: CASSQDAGGARNEQFF. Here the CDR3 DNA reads TGTGCCAGCAGCCAAGATGCGGGGGGGGCAAGGAATGAGCAGTTCTTC.

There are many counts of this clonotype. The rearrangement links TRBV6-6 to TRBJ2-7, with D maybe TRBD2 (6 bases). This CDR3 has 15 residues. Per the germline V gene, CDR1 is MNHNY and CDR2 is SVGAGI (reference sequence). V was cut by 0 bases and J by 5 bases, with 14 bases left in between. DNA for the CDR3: TGTGCCAGCAGTTACTCGGGAACAGGACTAAACGAGCAGTACTTC. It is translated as CASSYSGTGLNEQYF.

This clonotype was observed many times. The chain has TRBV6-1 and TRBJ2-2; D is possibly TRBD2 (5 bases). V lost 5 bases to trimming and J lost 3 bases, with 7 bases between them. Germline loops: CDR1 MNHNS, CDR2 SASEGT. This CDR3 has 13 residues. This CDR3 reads CASSSRDTGELFF. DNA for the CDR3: TGTGCCAGCAGTTCGCGGGACACCGGGGAGCTGTTTTTT.

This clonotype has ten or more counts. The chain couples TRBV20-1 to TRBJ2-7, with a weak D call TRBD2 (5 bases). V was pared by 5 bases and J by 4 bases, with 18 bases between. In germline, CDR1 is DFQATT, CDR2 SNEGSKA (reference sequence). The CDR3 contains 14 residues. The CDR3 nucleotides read TGCAGTGCTCGTGACGGGCGGGTTGATTACGAGCAGTACTTC. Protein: CSARDGRVDYEQYF.

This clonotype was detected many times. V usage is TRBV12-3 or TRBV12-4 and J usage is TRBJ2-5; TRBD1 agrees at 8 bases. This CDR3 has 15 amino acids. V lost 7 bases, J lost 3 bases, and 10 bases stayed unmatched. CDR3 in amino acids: CASTIAGTGKETQYF. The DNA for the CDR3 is TGTGCCAGCACTATAGCCGGGACAGGAAAAGAGACCCAGTACTTC.

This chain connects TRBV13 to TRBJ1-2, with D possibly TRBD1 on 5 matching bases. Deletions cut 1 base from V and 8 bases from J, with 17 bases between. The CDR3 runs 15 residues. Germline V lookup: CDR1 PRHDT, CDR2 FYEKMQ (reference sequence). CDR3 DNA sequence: TGTGCCAGCAGCTTAGTTGGGGGGATACGGGACGGCTACACCTTC. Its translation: CASSLVGGIRDGYTF.

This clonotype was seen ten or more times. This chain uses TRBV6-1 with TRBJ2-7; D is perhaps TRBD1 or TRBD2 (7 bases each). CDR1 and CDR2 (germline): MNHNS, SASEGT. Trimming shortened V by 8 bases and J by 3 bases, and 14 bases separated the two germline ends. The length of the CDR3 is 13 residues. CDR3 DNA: TGTGCCAGCGGCTCAGGGGGGGGCTACGAGCAGTACTTC. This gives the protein CASGSGGGYEQYF.

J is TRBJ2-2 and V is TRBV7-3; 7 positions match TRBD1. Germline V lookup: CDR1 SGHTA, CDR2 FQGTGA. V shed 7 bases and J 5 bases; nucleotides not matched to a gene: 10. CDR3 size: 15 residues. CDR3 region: CASTDPTGLTGELFF. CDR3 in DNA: TGTGCCAGCACCGACCCGACAGGGCTTACCGGGGAGCTGTTTTTT.

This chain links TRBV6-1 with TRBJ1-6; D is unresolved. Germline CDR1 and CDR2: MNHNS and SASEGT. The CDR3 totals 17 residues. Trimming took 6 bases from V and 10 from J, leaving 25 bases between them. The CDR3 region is CASRRSASQVLGSPLHF. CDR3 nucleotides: TGTGCCAGCAGACGATCCGCCTCTCAGGTCCTGGGGTCACCCCTCCACTTT.

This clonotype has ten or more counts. CDR3 sequence (DNA): TGCAGTGCTCCTGGGCTAGCGGGGAGGGATGAGCAGTTCTTC. Protein sequence: CSAPGLAGRDEQFF. V is TRBV20-1 and J is TRBJ2-1, with 9 positions matching TRBD2. Germline assignment: CDR1 DFQATT and CDR2 SNEGSKA (reference sequence). Losses at the gene ends were 5 bases for V and 8 bases for J; bases not matched to a gene: 10. CDR3 length: 14 amino acids.

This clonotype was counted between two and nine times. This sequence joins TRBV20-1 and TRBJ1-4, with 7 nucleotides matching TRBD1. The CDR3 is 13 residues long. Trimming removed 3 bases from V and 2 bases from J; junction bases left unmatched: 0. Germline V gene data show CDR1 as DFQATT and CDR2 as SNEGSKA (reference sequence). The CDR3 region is CSARGQTNEKLFF. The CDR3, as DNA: TGCAGTGCTAGGGGACAGACTAATGAAAAACTGTTTTTT.

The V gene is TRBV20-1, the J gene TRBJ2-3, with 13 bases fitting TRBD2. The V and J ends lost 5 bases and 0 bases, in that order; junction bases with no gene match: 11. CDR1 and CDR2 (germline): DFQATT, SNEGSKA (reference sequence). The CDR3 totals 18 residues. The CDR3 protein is CSAPRGTSGVSSTDTQYF. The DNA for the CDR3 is TGCAGTGCTCCAAGGGGGACTAGCGGGGTCTCTAGCACAGATACGCAGTATTTT.

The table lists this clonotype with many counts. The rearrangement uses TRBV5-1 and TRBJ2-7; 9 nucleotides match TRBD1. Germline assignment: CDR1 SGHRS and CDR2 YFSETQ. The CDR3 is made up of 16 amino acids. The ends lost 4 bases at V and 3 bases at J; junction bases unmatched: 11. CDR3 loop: CASSPLGQGNNYEQYF. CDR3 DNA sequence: TGCGCCAGCAGCCCCCTGGGACAGGGCAACAACTACGAGCAGTACTTC.

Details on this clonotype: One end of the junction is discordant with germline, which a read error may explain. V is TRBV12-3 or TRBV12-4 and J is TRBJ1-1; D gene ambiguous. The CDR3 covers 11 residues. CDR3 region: CVSSYGEEAFF. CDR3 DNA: TGTGTCAGCAGTTATGGGGAGGAAGCTTTCTTT.

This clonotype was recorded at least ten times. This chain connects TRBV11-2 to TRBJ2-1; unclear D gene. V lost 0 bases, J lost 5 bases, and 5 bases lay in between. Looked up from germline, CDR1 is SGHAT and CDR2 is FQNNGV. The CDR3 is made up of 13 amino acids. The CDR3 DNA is TGTGCCAGCAGCTTAGATCCTAACAATGAGCAGTTCTTC. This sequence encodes CASSLDPNNEQFF. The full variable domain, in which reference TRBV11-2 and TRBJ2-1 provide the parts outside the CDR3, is EAGVAQSPRYKIIEKRQSVAFWCNPISGHATLYWYQQILGQGPKLLIQFQNNGVVDDSQLPKDRFSAERLKGVDSTLKIQPAKLEDSAVYLCASSLDPNNEQFFGPGTRLTVL.

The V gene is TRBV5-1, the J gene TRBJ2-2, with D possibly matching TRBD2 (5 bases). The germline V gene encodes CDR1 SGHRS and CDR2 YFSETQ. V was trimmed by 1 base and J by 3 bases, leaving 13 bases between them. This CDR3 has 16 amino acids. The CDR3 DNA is TGCGCCAGCAGCTTGAGATCCGGGGTGGACACCGGGGAGCTGTTTTTT. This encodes CASSLRSGVDTGELFF.

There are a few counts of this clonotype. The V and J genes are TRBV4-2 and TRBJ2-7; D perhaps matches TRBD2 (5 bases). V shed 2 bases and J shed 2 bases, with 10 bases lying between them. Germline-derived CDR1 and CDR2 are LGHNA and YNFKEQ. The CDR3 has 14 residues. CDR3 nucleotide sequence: TGTGCCAGCAGCCAATATACCGGGACCTACGAGCAGTACTTC. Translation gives CASSQYTGTYEQYF.

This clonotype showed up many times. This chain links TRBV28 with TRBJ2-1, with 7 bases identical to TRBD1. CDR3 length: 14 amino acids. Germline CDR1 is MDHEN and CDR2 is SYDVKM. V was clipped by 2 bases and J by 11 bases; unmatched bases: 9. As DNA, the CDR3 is TGTGCCAGCAGTTTAGCGCAGGGGGTCACGAAGCAGTTCTTC. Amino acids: CASSLAQGVTKQFF.

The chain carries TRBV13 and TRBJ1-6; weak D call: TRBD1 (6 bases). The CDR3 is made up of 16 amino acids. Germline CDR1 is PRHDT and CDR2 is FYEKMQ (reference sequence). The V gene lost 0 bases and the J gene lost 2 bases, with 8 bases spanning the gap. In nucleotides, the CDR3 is TGTGCCAGCAGCTTAGGAAGGGGGACCTATAATTCACCCCTCCACTTT. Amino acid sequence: CASSLGRGTYNSPLHF. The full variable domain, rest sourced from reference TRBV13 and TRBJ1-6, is AAGVIQSPRHLIKEKRETATLKCYPIPRHDTVYWYQQGPGQDPQFLISFYEKMQSDKGSIPDRFSAQQFSDYHSELNMSSLELGDSALYFCASSLGRGTYNSPLHFGNGTRLTVT.

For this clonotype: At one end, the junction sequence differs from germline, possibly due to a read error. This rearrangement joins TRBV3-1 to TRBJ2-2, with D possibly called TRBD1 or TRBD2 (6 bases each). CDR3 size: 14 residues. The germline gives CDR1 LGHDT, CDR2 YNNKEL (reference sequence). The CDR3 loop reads CASTQRGLLGELFF. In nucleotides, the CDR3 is TGTGCCAGCACCCAACGGGGGCTTCTTGGGGAGCTGTTTTTT.

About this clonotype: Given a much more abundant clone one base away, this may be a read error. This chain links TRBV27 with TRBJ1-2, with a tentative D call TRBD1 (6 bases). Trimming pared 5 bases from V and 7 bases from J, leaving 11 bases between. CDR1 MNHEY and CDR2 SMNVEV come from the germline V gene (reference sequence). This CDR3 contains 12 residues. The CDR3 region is CASSPNRVGYTF. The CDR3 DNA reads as TGTGCCAGCAGTCCGAACAGGGTTGGCTACACCTTC.

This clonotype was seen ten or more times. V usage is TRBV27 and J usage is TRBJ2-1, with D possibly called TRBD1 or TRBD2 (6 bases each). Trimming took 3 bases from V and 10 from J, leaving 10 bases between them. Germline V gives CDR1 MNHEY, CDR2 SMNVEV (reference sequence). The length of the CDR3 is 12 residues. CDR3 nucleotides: TGTGCCAGCAGTTTCGGGGGCCCCGAGCAGTTCTTC. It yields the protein CASSFGGPEQFF.